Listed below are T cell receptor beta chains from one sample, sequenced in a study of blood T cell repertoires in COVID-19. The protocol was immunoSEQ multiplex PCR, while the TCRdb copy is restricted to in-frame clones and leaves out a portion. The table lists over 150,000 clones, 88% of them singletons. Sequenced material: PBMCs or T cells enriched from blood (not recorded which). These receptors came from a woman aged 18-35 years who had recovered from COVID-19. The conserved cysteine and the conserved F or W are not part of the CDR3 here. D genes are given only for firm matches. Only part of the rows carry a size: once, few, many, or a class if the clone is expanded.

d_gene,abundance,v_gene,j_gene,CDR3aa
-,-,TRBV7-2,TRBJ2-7,ASSLGIPGGSVYEQY
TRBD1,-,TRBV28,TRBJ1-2,ASSSGTGVPGYT
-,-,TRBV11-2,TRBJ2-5,ASSLVGYSTGGGETQY
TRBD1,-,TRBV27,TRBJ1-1,ASSLFVPWPREKGQGHPNTEAF
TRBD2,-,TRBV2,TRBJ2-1,ASSGSVAYNEQF
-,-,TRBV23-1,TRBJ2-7,ASTPSTPHEQY
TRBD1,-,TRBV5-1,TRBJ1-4,ASSLQGAKGTNEKLF
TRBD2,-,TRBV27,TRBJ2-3,ASSYYGRDLDTQY
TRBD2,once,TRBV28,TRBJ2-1,ARIAGGPDEQF
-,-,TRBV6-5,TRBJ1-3,ASSSLSGNTIY
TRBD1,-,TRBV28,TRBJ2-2,ASSLRGPGTGELF
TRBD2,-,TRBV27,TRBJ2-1,ASSLRRGEQF
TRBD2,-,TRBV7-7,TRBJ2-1,ASSPGGVSRNEQF
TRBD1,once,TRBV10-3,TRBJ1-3,AARDRGGSGNTIY
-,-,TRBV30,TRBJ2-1,AWSVVVVEQF
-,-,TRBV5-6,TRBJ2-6,ASRVTWSGANVLT
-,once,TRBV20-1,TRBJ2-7,SGLTSYEQY
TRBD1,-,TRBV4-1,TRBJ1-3,ASSQDRDRAGNTIY
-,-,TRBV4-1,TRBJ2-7,ASSQAANKEQY
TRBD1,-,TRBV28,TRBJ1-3,ASSLKGASGNTIY
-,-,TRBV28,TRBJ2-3,ASNAVLGAGYTDTQY
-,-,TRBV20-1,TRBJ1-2,SAGLDGGYT
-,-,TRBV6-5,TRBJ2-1,ASIQAGNNEQF
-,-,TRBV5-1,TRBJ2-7,ASSLDGAYEQY
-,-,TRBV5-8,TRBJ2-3,ASSLGLDTDTQY
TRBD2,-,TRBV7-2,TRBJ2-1,ASSSRSGGPSSYNEQF
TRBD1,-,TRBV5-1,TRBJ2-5,ASSPGQGLETQY
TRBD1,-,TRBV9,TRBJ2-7,ASSVGDRGDEQY
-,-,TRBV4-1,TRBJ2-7,ASSQDDRGSYEQY
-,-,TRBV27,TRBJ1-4,ASSFRENEKLF
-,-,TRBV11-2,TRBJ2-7,ASSLGGRQTYEQY
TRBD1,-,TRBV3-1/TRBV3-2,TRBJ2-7,ASSDGGTGGYEQY
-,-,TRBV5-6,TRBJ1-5,ASSFGFGQPQH
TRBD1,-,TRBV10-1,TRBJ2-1,ASSSDRGLPPF
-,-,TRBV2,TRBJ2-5,ASSENPGQDQETQY
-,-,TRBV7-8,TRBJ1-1,ASSLGPYIGDTEAF
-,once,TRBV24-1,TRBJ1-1,ATSPGGRANTEAF
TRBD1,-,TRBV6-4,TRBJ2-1,ASSESEDRVGEQF
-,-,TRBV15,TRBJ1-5,ATSRDRASNQPQH
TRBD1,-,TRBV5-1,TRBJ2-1,ASSLAAAGGNEQF
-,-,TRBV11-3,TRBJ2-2,ASSREQGGTGELF
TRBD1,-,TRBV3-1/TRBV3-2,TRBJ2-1,ASSQGTGERNEQF
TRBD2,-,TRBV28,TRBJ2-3,ASSPDLAESTDTQY
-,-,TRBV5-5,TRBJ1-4,ASNGVVGTHNEKLF
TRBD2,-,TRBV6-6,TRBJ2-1,ASRTGTSTDEQF